This TCR beta chain is drawn from a study of cytomegalovirus exposure and HLA in healthy donors (dated by TCRdb to 2016 to 2017). Study-wide context: In an earlier analysis of approximately 500 of the donors, 250 to 350 Gb of sequence data and 90 million to 130 million unique TCR beta sequences from about 179 million T cells were reported. Donor age, sex, ethnicity and CMV serostatus were compiled alongside the repertoire data. About 320 gigabases of sequencing data and 70 million to 85 million unique TCR sequences were included in an early release covering several hundred HLA-typed donors. Typing coverage differed by locus: A, B, C, DRB1 and DQB1 were typed in roughly 620-640 donors, DQA1 in roughly 500, DPA1 in 606, and DPB1 in about 450. In a later analysis, previously published TCR beta repertoires from some 640 donors were re-analyzed and high-resolution HLA genotyping was added so that TCR occurrence patterns could be studied. Using immunosequencing, the study profiled T cell repertoires from around 670 subjects and related those repertoires to cytomegalovirus serostatus. Every discovery cohort repertoire had been produced on one sequencing platform. The genetic ancestry cluster associated with self-reported Caucasian donors included approximately 85% of the approximately 410 genotyped donors. Among under 450 genotyped donors of the cohort, an average of around 240,000 unique TCR beta nucleotide sequences were sequenced per donor, approximately 20% of them non-productive. HLA typing included class I and class II loci at four-digit resolution. Rather than using new phenotypic data, the later analysis identified candidate immune exposures from TCR beta sequences and from how often those sequences occurred across donors. The aim of the study was to test whether cataloging public T cell receptors could identify signatures of past pathogen exposure. An earlier analysis of around 580 of the donors used high-throughput TCR beta sequencing to judge whether each TCR beta V gene segment behaved as functional or pseudogenic. A separate validation cohort of 100 to 150 different subjects was used in addition to the roughly 720-subject first cohort. Because of strong linkage in the cohort, roughly five DR-DQ haplotypes were treated as single units for association and clustering. The study combined high-throughput TCR immunosequencing, statistical association of individual TCRs with disease status, and machine learning to predict cytomegalovirus infection status. A later genetic analysis used genome-wide SNP genotypes for about three fifths of the 666 donors, treating that subset as a discovery cohort. Beyond this particular receptor, the publication reports: The only immune exposure information available for the cohort was CMV serostatus. Strong co-occurrence of HLA alleles, especially DR and DQ, made assigning TCR associations to individual alleles difficult. Broadly in line with IMGT annotations, most TCR beta V segments showed up in productive rearrangements about 87% or about 30% of the time in an earlier analysis of several hundred of the donors. Compared with the roughly 700-donor mean, donors in an Asian-associated ancestry cluster had fewer N-insertions in productive TCRs, according to a later genetic analysis. In a later analysis, HLA-associated TCR beta chains showed more clonal expansion and lower generation probabilities than non-associated chains that were equally common. A total of 164 TCR beta chains were listed by the study as associated with cytomegalovirus. Only TCR beta chains were sequenced in this cohort, and the absence of alpha or paired-chain data limited detectable features. A later analysis found that most CMV-associated TCR beta chains appeared HLA-restricted, with HLA associations seemingly driven largely by CMV exposure. According to a later analysis, TCR association rates differed among HLA loci, with DRB1 alleles showing the most associated TCRs and HLA-C alleles showing the fewest. While some public TCRs were present in many individuals, most TCR sequences turned up only very rarely across donors. Because counts were too low, about 17 rarely observed V segments, including chromosome 9 orphons, were excluded from the earlier analysis of under 650 of the donors. In vitro tests confirmed that three of the cytomegalovirus-associated TCR beta chains recognize cytomegalovirus antigens. According to a later analysis, parvovirus B19, influenza, CMV and Epstein-Barr virus appeared linked to several top co-occurrence clusters. An association between a missense DCLRE1C variant and V-gene and J-gene trimming of TCR beta chains was found in a later genetic analysis and replicated in an independent cohort. It was suggested by the authors that the approach could potentially be generalized to other disease states and immunological phenotypes. Presence/absence analyses assumed roughly uniform sequencing depth across donors, an assumption that may not hold. Because the 87-base-pair reads could not distinguish some IMGT-functional V segments, including TRBV6-2 and TRBV6-3, those segments were excluded. Cytomegalovirus status was reported to be diagnosed by the classifier with high specificity and sensitivity in both the original and validation cohorts. Because HLA typing was missing for some donors at each locus, association tests included only the typed subset. A further reported finding was that TCR beta sequences accurately predicted the HLA-A and HLA-B alleles for most subjects in the first cohort. Linkage disequilibrium might explain the correlated functional status among segregating V segments, but an unknown experimental factor could not be excluded. The sequencing pipeline was judged likely to have produced a cluster of highly shared sequence variants as a technical artifact. A later analysis associated some 17,000 TCR beta sequences with specific HLA alleles at a false discovery rate of 0.05.

Preparation of the library involved the immunoSEQ multiplex PCR assay. The multiplex PCR relied on a mix of 60 forward primers for TCR Vbeta segments and 13 reverse primers for TCR Jbeta segments. The CDR3 region of rearranged TCR beta genes was amplified from genomic DNA with a multiplex PCR assay. Amplified TCR beta libraries were sequenced as 87-base-pair reads on the Illumina HiSeq System. Per the original workflow: Across the roughly 640 repertoires, a later analysis counted 75 million to 90 million unique TCR beta chains, approximately 12 million of which were shared by at least two donors. Raw reads were error-corrected and collapsed into unique sequences by a nearest-neighbor algorithm in which closely related sequences were merged to remove PCR and sequencing errors. V, D and J gene segments were assigned by aligning CDR3 sequences to IMGT reference sequences. Each retained sequence needed at least a six-nucleotide match to both a V gene segment and a J gene segment. Rearrangements were called productive when the CDR3 lacked stop codons and stayed in frame with V and J; all others were non-productive. Following IMGT convention, CDR3 was defined as the stretch from the second conserved V-encoded cysteine up to the conserved J-encoded phenylalanine. The earlier analysis of 450 to 750 of the donors excluded any sequence lacking an unambiguous match to a single V gene segment. An earlier analysis of some 500 of the donors classified V segments as functional when productive rearrangements were above 56.7% and as segregating when the standard deviation between donors was above 5%. A statistical classification framework was built to diagnose cytomegalovirus status from the catalog of TCR beta chain sequences. V and J gene assignment, in a later analysis, came from comparing TCR nucleotide sequences with IMGT/GENE-DB human TR gene sequences. The TCRdist pipeline was used in a later analysis to assign CDR3 sequences and most-parsimonious VDJ recombination scenarios. In a later analysis, each TCR beta chain was defined by its CDR3 amino acid sequence together with its V-gene family, and reads lacking a unique V-gene family were excluded. In a later analysis, several hundred highly shared, low-generation-probability nucleotide sequences were removed to address suspected cross-contamination and a sequencing artifact. In a later analysis, a clonal expansion index was calculated for each public chain from normalized within-repertoire ranks of inferred template counts. Generation probabilities in a later analysis came from a VDJ recombination model fitted to out-of-frame rearrangements, and those results were checked against IGoR. A later analysis scored TCR-TCR, TCR-HLA and TCR-CMV co-occurrence with hypergeometric tests, applying a repertoire-size bias correction to TCR pairs. A later analysis estimated false discovery rates by permuting HLA or CMV assignments 20 times. In a later analysis, co-occurring TCRs were grouped using DBSCAN, and TCRdist sequence similarity was added for clustering within HLA-allele-positive subsets. Co-occurrence clustering excluded repertoires with fewer than 30,000 or more than 120,000 public chains, plus five with anomalous nucleotide sharing. Imported from immuneACCESS, the table was reduced by TCRdb to in-frame sequences with V and J called. These copies leave out some clones; in studies compared against another copy, an unresolved V gene accounts for under half, and the cause of the remainder is not known. Clone size and V and J calls were adopted from that table, with D and trimming inferred from the DNA. Recorded for this sample are about 160,000 clones; over 75% of them occurred a single time. The top ten clonotypes cover about 0.93% of the sample.

From the germline V gene, CDR1 is ENHRY and CDR2 is SYGVKD. V trim: 10 bases; J trim: 5 bases; unmatched bases: 19. From its cysteine to its phenylalanine, the CDR3 spans 18 amino acids. Just the 54-base CDR3 DNA is kept, in frame starting at base 1. In total, around 600 healthy bone marrow donors made up the cohort. Cohort members were all nominally healthy when sampled, although unrecorded immune exposures were likely present. The donor tested CMV seropositive and was one of the 289 seropositive cohort members. Each donor provided a peripheral blood sample, and peripheral blood mononuclear cells were used for TCR beta sequencing. Genomic DNA extraction from the blood cell samples was performed with the Qiagen DNeasy Blood Extraction Kit. A note on this clone: This clone's antigen is unknown. No much larger clone is present one base from it, and per-base qualities are unavailable.

The sequence derives from a woman aged 45-59 years in good health and CMV-seropositive. This chain joins TRBV10-3 to TRBJ2-5, with 13 bases matching TRBD2. Sequencing input: PBMCs. The DNA sequence is given as TGTGCCACAGAGGGGGGGAGACTAGCGGGAGGTGCCCAGGAGACCCAGTACTTC. Its protein product is CATEGGRLAGGAQETQYF.